The 13 T cell receptor beta chains below come from one sample, sequenced in a study of blood T cells in healthy people across ages (dated by TCRdb to between 2015 and 2016). Libraries were made using 5' RACE. For sequencing, an Illumina HiSeq 2500 was employed. A second PCR of roughly 7 to 11 cycles was performed with a sample-barcoded 5' primer and a J-beta primer mix. TCRdb took the public reads, trimmed them with fastp at Q25, ran MiXCR for clone calling and kept in-frame beta chains. Every distinct CDR3 protein forms one entry, paired with its most common genes and DNA. The sample table records hundreds of thousands of distinct CDR3 sequences; roughly 56% of these occur just once. The biggest ten clones account for around 25% of the sample. The sequenced sample consisted of blood. The receptors come from a man in his forties in good health.

This chain joins TRBV20-1 and TRBJ1-2; D might be TRBD1 (5 bases). The CDR3 is 13 residues long. The V gene's germline CDR1 is DFQATT and CDR2 SNEGSKA (reference sequence). The V end lost 0 bases, the J end lost 3 bases, and 8 bases lay between the germline ends. The CDR3 spells CSARDKGYYGYTF. As DNA, the CDR3 is TGCAGTGCTAGAGATAAGGGGTACTATGGCTACACCTTC.

The chain links TRBV4-3 to TRBJ2-3, with D maybe TRBD1 (6 bases). CDR3 size: 17 residues. Germline lookup yields CDR1 LGHNA and CDR2 YSLEER. Trimming took off 3 bases at V and 6 bases at J, with 22 bases between the two ends. DNA for the CDR3: TGCGCCAGCAGCCAGTACACAGGGATCGGTGTGACGGATACGCAGTATTTT. Its protein is CASSQYTGIGVTDTQYF.

In DNA form, the CDR3 reads TGTGCCAGCAGTTTATGGCCAAGCGGGAGGTTATCTAGCACAGATACGCAGTATTTT. It yields the protein CASSLWPSGRLSSTDTQYF. The V and J genes are TRBV27 and TRBJ2-3, with TRBD2 matching 9 bases. Germline V gene sequence: CDR1 MNHEY, CDR2 SMNVEV (reference sequence). With 1 base clipped from V and 0 bases from J, the junction kept 11 bases outside the gene matches. The CDR3 consists of 19 residues.

V and J are TRBV28 and TRBJ2-7, with TRBD2 as a possible D gene (6 bases). The J call is in doubt because the DNA end fits TRBJ2-5 better. Germline V gene lookup returns CDR1 MDHEN and CDR2 SYDVKM. The CDR3 loop spans 15 amino acids. CDR3 amino acids: CASSFRGGRFETQYF. The CDR3 DNA is TGTGCCAGCAGTTTTAGAGGAGGGAGATTCGAGACCCAGTACTTC.

V and J are TRBV12-3 or TRBV12-4 and TRBJ2-7; 11 positions agree with TRBD2. This CDR3 comprises 15 residues. V lost 7 bases to trimming and J lost 2 bases; unmatched junction nucleotides: 7. DNA of the CDR3: TGTGCCAGCAAACTGGGGACTAGCGGAACCTACGAGCAGTACTTC. Residues: CASKLGTSGTYEQYF.

This clonotype was picked up a small number of times. The chain carries TRBV10-3 and TRBJ2-6; 10 nucleotides agree with TRBD1. The germline V gene encodes CDR1 ENHRY and CDR2 SYGVKD. The junction had 5 bases not matched to a gene; V was cut back by 6 bases and J by 0 bases. The CDR3 totals 17 residues. CDR3 DNA: TGTGCCATCAGCCCCGGGACAGGGGTCTCTGGGGCCAACGTCCTGACTTTC. Encoded protein: CAISPGTGVSGANVLTF.

The chain links TRBV12-3 or TRBV12-4 to TRBJ1-2; 7 nucleotides match TRBD1. The V and J ends lost 1 base and 8 bases, in that order; junction bases with no gene match: 7. The CDR3 length is 14 residues. The CDR3 protein is CASSLVVQGGGYTF. The CDR3, as DNA: TGTGCCAGCAGTTTAGTAGTGCAGGGGGGCGGCTACACCTTC.

This clonotype was counted between two and nine times. The chain has TRBV27 and TRBJ2-7; no reliable D call. V lost 4 bases and J 0 bases, leaving 10 bases between the germline ends. In germline, CDR1 is MNHEY, CDR2 SMNVEV (reference sequence). The CDR3 sequence is 14 residues long. CDR3 residues: CASSSTRSSYEQYF. The CDR3, as DNA: TGTGCCAGCAGTTCCACGCGCTCCTCCTACGAGCAGTACTTC.

This chain links TRBV2 with TRBJ2-3, with TRBD1 identical over 7 bases. This CDR3 region has 15 residues. Germline CDR1 and CDR2: SNHLY and FYNNEI. With V trimmed by 8 bases and J by 2 bases, 10 bases remained unmatched. The CDR3 region has the DNA TGTGCCAGCTATCGGGGACAGCGATTCACAGATACGCAGTATTTT. The encoded protein is CASYRGQRFTDTQYF. Based on the CDR3 plus reference TRBV2 and TRBJ2-3, the full variable domain is EPEVTQTPSHQVTQMGQEVILRCVPISNHLYFYWYRQILGQKVEFLVSFYNNEISEKSEIFDDQFSVERPDGSNFTLKIRSTKLEDSAMYFCASYRGQRFTDTQYFGPGTRLTVL.

J is TRBJ2-2 and V is TRBV29-1; D is unclear. V gave up 1 base and J gave up 7 bases, with 7 bases separating them. The length of the CDR3 is 12 residues. From germline, CDR1 is SQVTM and CDR2 ANQGSEA. CDR3 sequence: CSVEVSDGELFF. The CDR3 nucleotides are TGCAGCGTTGAAGTCTCCGACGGGGAGCTGTTTTTT.

This clonotype turned up a few times. The rearrangement joins TRBV7-6 to TRBJ1-1, with 8 bases identical to TRBD1. Trimming took 5 bases from V and 6 from J; bases not matched to a gene: 8. The CDR3 covers 14 residues. Germline CDR1 and CDR2: SGHVS and FNYEAQ. CDR3 bases: TGTGCCAGCAGCAGATCGGACAGGGCAGCTGAAGCTTTCTTT. As protein: CASSRSDRAAEAFF.

CDR3 residues: CASSLGLTNEKLFF. The CDR3 bases are TGTGCCAGCAGCTTGGGGTTAACTAATGAAAAACTGTTTTTT. The rearrangement links TRBV5-5 to TRBJ1-4; no clear D gene. The CDR3 is 14 residues long. V shed 0 bases and J shed 1 base, with 4 bases lying between them. Germline CDR1 and CDR2: SGHKS and YYEKEE (reference sequence).

V gene TRBV7-9 combines with J gene TRBJ2-1, with 8 bases aligning to TRBD2. The CDR3 covers 16 residues. Germline values: CDR1 SEHNR, CDR2 FQNEAQ (reference sequence). The V gene end was trimmed by 5 bases and the J gene end by 0 bases; junction bases not matched to a gene: 6. CDR3 sequence (DNA): TGTGCCAGCAGCCCGATCAGCGGGAGCTCCTACAATGAGCAGTTCTTC. Translated: CASSPISGSSYNEQFF.